This T cell receptor beta chain was sequenced for a study of CD8+CD57+ T cells in acquired aplastic anemia. Study-wide background: Sorting CD4+ and CD8+ cells gave DNA averaging approximately 3 ug. Some 10 million reads were obtained on average for healthy donor CD4+ cells. Findings and caveats of the study: Patients and controls had CD8+ Simpson's diversity values that were not significantly distinct. Under 35 was the count of CD8+ CDR3 sequences that patients shared with controls.

This CDR3 has 11 amino acids. CDR1 is SGHRS, CDR2 YFSETQ, per germline. Note on this clonotype: Its antigen is not identified. Mismatch with germline at one junction end may stem from a read error.

It was genomic DNA that served as the template for profiling TCR beta VDJ and CDR3. TCRdb itself ran the reads through MiXCR, one entry per CDR3 protein. The data contain hundreds of thousands of distinct CDR3 sequences, 65% to 80% of them singletons. This chain links TRBV5-1 with TRBJ1-2; tentatively, D is TRBD1 (5 bases). The source of this sequence is a human donor in good health, serving as a control. The sample taken for sequencing was sorted CD4+, CD8+, or CD8+CD57+ T cells (not recorded which) from PBMCs. In nucleotides, the CDR3 is TGTGCTAGCAGCTTGGGGCTTGGGAATGACTTC. Protein product: CASSLGLGNDF.